The 2 T cell receptor beta chains below all came from one sample that was sequenced in a study of OX40 agonist ivuxolimab in advanced cancers. Method: immunoSEQ multiplex PCR; TCRdb's copy keeps in-frame clones and lacks some. Of tens of thousands of clones listed, 75% to 90% were seen once; the top ten hold about 2.5%. The material was CD4+ or CD8+ T cells sorted from blood, obtained in a trial of the OX40 agonist ivuxolimab. Receptor source: an adult with an advanced solid tumor such as melanoma, head and neck, liver or kidney cancer.

V and J are TRBV5-1 and TRBJ1-2, with 9 nucleotides matching TRBD1. Germline V gene data show CDR1 as SGHRS and CDR2 as YFSETQ. The CDR3 is made up of 18 amino acids. Trimming took 4 bases from V and 0 from J; bases not matched to a gene: 13. CDR3 nucleotides: TGCGCCAGCAGCCGGGGGACAGGGACGGCGGACACTAACTATGGCTACACCTTC. This encodes CASSRGTGTADTNYGYTF. Together with reference TRBV5-1 and TRBJ1-2, the CDR3 gives the full variable domain: KAGVTQTPRYLIKTRGQQVTLSCSPISGHRSVSWYQQTPGQGLQFLFEYFSETQRNKGNFPGRFSGRQFSNSRSEMNVSTLELGDSALYLCASSRGTGTADTNYGYTFGSGTRLTVV.

CDR3 nucleotides: TGTGCCAGCAGCCGGGACGCAAACTATGGCTACACCTTC. As protein: CASSRDANYGYTF. This chain joins TRBV7-6 and TRBJ1-2, with a tentative D call TRBD1 (5 bases). The V gene's germline CDR1 is SGHVS and CDR2 FNYEAQ. There are 13 residues in the CDR3. Trimming pared 5 bases from V and 2 bases from J, leaving 9 bases between.